The source of this TCR beta chain is a study of vaccination and CD4 T cells after COVID-19. The wider study: Testing by nasal swab PCR showed convalescent patients to be SARS-CoV-2 positive; nine were mild and one was severe.

CDR1 and CDR2 from the germline V gene are MNHEY and SVGAGI. This CDR3 comprises 14 residues. J was trimmed by 5 bases and V by 2 bases; bases with no gene match: 1. Study conclusions and caveats: Nearly all convalescent vaccine-specific clones, 304 of 307, recognized only SARS-CoV-2 spike. Recorded median SARS-CoV-2-reactive clonotype numbers increased from about 20 to 38 without reaching significance.

This sample's time point: late sampling 161 to 241 days after vaccination in a few convalescent patients. As to treatment: approximately 9-day PBMC culture with coronavirus spike peptide pools or control peptides (ViraFEST assay). As for this clonotype: As yet, its antigen is unknown.

Cultured CD4+ T-cell DNA underwent Oncomine TCR Beta short-read sequencing. The genomic DNA was obtained from cultured CD4+ T cells by extraction with the QIAamp micro DNA kit. TCRdb processed the PCR reads anew with MiXCR; each CDR3 protein has one entry. The repertoire holds fewer than 20,000 distinct CDR3 sequences, with around 47% as singletons. V and J are TRBV6-5 and TRBJ2-1; 9 nucleotides align to TRBD1. Source: CD4+ T cells from blood, cultured in vitro, taken about 7 months after SARS-CoV-2 vaccination. This sequence originates from a human donor who had recovered from COVID-19. Here the CDR3 reads CASSYRDRDNEQFF. CDR3 DNA: TGTGCCAGCAGTTACCGGGACAGGGACAATGAGCAGTTCTTC.